Reported below is one T cell receptor (beta chain). What it binds is not known. The sample comes from a study of cytotoxic CD8 clonotypes in ibrutinib-treated CLL. Study-level information: Following treatment for a median about 12 months, range 6 to 36, response samples were then taken. Whole-study findings and limits: Baseline levels of clonality went above those of age-matched healthy donors and moved with circulating CD8+ T-cell counts.

Assay: immunoSEQ multiplex PCR; the TCRdb copy retains only in-frame clones and omits some. The table records about 140,000 clones, 60% to 85% of them present only once. TCR beta libraries used about 2 micrograms of genomic DNA from cryopreserved PBMCs. The V end was cut by 5 bases, the J end by 2 bases, with 10 bases between. This CDR3 has 13 amino acids. CDR1 is MDHEN, CDR2 SYDVKM, per germline. The chain couples TRBV28 to TRBJ2-7; the D is unclear. This material consisted of PBMCs, taken after 12 months of ibrutinib treatment. This TCR derives from a human donor with chronic lymphocytic leukemia. The DNA for the CDR3 is TGTGCCAGCAGTCCGGTCTCCACCTACGAGCAGTACTTC. Its protein is CASSPVSTYEQYF.